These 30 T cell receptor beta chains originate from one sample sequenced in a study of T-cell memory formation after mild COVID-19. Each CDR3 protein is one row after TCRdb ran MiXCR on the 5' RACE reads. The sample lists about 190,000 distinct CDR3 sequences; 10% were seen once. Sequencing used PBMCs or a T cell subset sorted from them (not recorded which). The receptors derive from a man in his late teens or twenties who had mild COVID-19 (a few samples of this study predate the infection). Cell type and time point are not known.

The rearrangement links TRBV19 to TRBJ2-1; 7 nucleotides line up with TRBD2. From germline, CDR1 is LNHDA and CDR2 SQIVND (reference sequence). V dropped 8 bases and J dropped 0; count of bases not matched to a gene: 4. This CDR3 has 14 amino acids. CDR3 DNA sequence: TGTGCCAGTTCTCTAGCGGCCTCCTACAATGAGCAGTTCTTC. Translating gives CASSLAASYNEQFF.

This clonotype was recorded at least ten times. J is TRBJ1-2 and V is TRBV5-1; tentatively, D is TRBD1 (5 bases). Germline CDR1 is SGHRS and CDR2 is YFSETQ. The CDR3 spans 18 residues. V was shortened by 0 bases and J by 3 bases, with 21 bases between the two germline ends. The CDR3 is CASSLDLAGIGLDYGYTF. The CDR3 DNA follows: TGCGCCAGCAGCTTGGATCTGGCAGGGATCGGTTTGGACTATGGCTACACCTTC.

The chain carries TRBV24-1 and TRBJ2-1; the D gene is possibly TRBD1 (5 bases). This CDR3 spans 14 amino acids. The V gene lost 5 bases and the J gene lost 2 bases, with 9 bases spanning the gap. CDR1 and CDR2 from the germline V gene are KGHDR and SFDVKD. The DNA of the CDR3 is TGTGCCACCAGTGCCAGGGCAACCTACAATGAGCAGTTCTTC. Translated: CATSARATYNEQFF.

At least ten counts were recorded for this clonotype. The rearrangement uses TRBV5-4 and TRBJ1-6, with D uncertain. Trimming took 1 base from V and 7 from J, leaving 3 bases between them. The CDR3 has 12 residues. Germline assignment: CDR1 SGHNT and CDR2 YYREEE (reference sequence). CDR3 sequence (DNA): TGTGCCAGCAGCTTGAGGAATTCACCCCTCCACTTT. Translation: CASSLRNSPLHF.

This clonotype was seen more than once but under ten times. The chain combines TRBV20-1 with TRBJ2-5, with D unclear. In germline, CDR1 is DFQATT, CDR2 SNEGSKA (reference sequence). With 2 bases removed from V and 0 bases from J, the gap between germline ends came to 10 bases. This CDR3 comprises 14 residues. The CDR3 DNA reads TGCAGTGCTAGAATGGTGGAGAACCAAGAGACCCAGTACTTC. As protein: CSARMVENQETQYF.

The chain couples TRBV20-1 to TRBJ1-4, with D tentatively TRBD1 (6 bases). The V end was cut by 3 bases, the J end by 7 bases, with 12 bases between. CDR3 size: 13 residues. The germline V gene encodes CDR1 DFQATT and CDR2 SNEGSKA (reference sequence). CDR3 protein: CSARGAPREKLFF. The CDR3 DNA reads TGCAGTGCTAGGGGGGCGCCCCGTGAAAAACTGTTTTTT.

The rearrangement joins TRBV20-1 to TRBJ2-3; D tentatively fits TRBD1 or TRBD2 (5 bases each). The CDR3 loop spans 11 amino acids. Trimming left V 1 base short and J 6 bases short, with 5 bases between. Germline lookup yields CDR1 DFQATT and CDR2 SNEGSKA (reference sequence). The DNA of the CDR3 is TGCAGTGCTAGAGGGGGGGATACGCAGTATTTT. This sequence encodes CSARGGDTQYF.

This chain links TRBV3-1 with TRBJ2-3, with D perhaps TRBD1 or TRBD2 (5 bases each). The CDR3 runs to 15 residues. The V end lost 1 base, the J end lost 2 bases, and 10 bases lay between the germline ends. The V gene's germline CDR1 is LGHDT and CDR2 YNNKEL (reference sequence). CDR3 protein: CASSQGGSDTDTQYF. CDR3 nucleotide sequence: TGTGCCAGCAGCCAAGGGGGGTCAGACACAGATACGCAGTATTTT.

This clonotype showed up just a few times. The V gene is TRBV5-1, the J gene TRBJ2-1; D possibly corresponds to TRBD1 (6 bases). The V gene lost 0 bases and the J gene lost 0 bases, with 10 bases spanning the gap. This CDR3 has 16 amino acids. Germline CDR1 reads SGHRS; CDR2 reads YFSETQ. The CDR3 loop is CASSLGDIRSYNEQFF. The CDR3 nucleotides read TGCGCCAGCAGCTTGGGGGACATCCGCTCCTACAATGAGCAGTTCTTC.

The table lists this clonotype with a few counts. The CDR3 bases are TGCGCCAGCAGCCAAGGAACAGGGGGCGCAAACACCGGGGAGCTGTTTTTT. It encodes CASSQGTGGANTGELFF. This chain joins TRBV4-3 and TRBJ2-2; 9 bases match TRBD1. Germline V CDR1 and CDR2: LGHNA, YSLEER. V trimming: 1 base; J trimming: 2 bases; junction bases outside the gene matches: 5. CDR3 length: 17 residues.

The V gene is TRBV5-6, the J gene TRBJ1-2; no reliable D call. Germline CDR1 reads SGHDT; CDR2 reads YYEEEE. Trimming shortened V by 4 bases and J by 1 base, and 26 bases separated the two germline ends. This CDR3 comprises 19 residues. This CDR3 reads CASSPRWESQSRGNYGYTF. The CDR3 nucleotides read TGTGCCAGCAGCCCAAGGTGGGAGAGCCAAAGTCGGGGTAACTATGGCTACACCTTC.

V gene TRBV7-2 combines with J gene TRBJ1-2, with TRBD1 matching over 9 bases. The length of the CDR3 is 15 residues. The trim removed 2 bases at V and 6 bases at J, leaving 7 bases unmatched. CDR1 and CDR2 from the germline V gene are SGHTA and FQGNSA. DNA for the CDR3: TGTGCCAGCAGCTTAAGGGGACAGGGATGGGATGGCTACACCTTC. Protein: CASSLRGQGWDGYTF.

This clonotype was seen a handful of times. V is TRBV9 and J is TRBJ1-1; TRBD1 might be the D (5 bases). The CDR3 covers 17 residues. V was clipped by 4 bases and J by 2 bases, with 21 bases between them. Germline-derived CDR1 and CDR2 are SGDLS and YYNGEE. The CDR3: CASSPLTQAHQNTEAFF. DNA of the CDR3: TGTGCCAGCAGCCCTCTCACACAGGCACACCAAAACACTGAAGCTTTCTTT.

Here the CDR3 DNA reads TGTGCCAGCACCAACCAGGGGGTGGGGGTGAGGCATCAGCCCCAGCATTTT. As protein: CASTNQGVGVRHQPQHF. The gene calls are TRBV6-6 and TRBJ1-5, with 7 bases identical to TRBD1. The CDR3 runs 17 residues. V lost 7 bases, J lost 5 bases, and 17 bases stayed unmatched. CDR1 is MNHNY and CDR2 is SVGAGI in the germline V gene (reference sequence).

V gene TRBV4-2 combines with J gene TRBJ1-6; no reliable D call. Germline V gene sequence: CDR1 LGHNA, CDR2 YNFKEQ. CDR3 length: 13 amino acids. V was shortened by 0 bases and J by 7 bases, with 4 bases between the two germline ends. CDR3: CASSQDRNSPLHF. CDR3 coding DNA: TGTGCCAGCAGCCAAGATCGGAATTCACCCCTCCACTTT.

The CDR3 reads CASSFRQGGGYTF. CDR3 coding DNA: TGTGCCAGCAGCTTCCGACAGGGGGGTGGCTACACCTTC. The chain recombines TRBV7-3 with TRBJ1-2; 9 bases align to TRBD1. V lost 3 bases and J lost 7; bases outside the gene matches: 3. Germline V gene lookup returns CDR1 SGHTA and CDR2 FQGTGA. CDR3 length: 13 amino acids.

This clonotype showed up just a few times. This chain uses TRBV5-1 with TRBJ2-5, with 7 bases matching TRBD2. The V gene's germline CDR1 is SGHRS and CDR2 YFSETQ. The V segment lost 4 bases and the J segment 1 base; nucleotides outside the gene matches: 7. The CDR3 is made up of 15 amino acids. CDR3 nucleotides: TGCGCCAGCAGCCCTTACGGGGGGTCCCAAGAGACCCAGTACTTC. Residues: CASSPYGGSQETQYF.

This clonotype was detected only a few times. CDR3 in DNA: TGCGCCAGCAGCCCAGAACCGGGAAGTGAAGCTTTCTTT. Translated: CASSPEPGSEAFF. The V and J genes are TRBV4-3 and TRBJ1-1; D uncertain. CDR3 size: 13 residues. Germline CDR1 LGHNA, CDR2 YSLEER. Trimming removed 4 bases at V and 7 bases at J, with 13 bases between.

CDR3 DNA: TGTGCCAGCAGTCGCGGACAGGGGGACTCGTTTCTGGAGACCCAGTACTTC. Translated: CASSRGQGDSFLETQYF. The chain links TRBV5-4 to TRBJ2-5, with TRBD1 identical over 10 bases. Germline trimming cut 5 bases from V and 5 bases from J; bases unmatched to any gene: 15. The V gene's germline CDR1 is SGHNT and CDR2 YYREEE (reference sequence). This CDR3 is 17 amino acids long.

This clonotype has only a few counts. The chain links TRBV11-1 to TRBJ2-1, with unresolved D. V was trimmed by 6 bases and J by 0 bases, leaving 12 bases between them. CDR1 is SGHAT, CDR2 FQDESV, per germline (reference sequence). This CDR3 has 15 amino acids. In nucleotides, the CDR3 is TGTGCCAGCAGTCCCCCAAGGGACTCCTACAATGAGCAGTTCTTC. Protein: CASSPPRDSYNEQFF.

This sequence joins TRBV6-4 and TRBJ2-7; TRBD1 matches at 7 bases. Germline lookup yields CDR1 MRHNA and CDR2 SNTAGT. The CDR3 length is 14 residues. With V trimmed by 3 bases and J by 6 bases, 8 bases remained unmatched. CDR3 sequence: CASSDLTSGGEQYV. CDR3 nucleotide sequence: TGTGCCAGCAGTGATCTAACCTCAGGGGGCGAGCAGTACGTC.

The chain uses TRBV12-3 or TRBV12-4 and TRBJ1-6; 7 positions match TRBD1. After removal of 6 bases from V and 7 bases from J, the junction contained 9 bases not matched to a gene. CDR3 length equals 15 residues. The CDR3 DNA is TGTGCCAGCAGCCTGATGACAGGGACAAATTCACCCCTCCACTTT. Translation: CASSLMTGTNSPLHF.

CDR3 DNA: TGTGCCAGCAGTCCCTACCCTAGCGGGGGGATTAACACCGGGGAGCTGTTTTTT. Translation: CASSPYPSGGINTGELFF. The V and J genes are TRBV27 and TRBJ2-2; TRBD2 matches at 11 bases. The CDR3 is made up of 18 amino acids. Germline assignment: CDR1 MNHEY and CDR2 SMNVEV (reference sequence). V shed 5 bases, J shed 2 bases, and the junction held 10 bases outside the gene matches.

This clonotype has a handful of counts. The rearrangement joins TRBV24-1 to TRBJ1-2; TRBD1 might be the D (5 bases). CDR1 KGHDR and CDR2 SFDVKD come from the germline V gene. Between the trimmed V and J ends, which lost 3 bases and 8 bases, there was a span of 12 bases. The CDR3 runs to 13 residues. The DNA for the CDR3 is TGTGCCACCAGTGATCGGCAGGGACTGGGCTACACCTTC. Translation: CATSDRQGLGYTF.

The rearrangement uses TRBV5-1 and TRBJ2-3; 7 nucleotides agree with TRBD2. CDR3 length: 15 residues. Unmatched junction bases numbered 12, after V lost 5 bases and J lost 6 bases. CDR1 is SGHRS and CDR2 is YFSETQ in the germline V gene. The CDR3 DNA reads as TGCGCCAGCAGTAGCAGCGGGGCTAATATGGATACGCAGTATTTT. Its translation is CASSSSGANMDTQYF.

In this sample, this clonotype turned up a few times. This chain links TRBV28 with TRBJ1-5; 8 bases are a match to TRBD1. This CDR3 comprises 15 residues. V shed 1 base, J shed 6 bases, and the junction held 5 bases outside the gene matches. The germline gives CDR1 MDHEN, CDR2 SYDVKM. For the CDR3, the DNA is TGTGCCAGCAGTTTATCGGACAGGGAGCGTCAGCCCCAGCATTTT. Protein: CASSLSDRERQPQHF. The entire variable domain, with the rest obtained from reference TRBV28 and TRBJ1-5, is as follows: DVKVTQSSRYLVKRTGEKVFLECVQDMDHENMFWYRQDPGLGLRLIYFSYDVKMKEKGDIPEGYSVSREKKERFSLILESASTNQTSMYLCASSLSDRERQPQHFGDGTRLSIL.

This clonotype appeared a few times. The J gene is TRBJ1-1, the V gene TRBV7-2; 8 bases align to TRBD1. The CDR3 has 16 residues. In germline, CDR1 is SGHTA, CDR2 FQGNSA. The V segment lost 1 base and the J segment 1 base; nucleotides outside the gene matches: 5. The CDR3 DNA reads TGTGCCAGCAGCTTAGTAGGGACAGGACGGAACACTGAAGCTTTCTTT. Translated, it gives CASSLVGTGRNTEAFF.

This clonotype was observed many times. The CDR3 is CASSRDAYNEQFF. The CDR3 DNA is TGTGCCAGCAGCCGGGACGCGTATAATGAGCAGTTCTTC. The chain is built from TRBV7-7 and TRBJ2-1; either TRBD1 or TRBD2 may supply D (5 bases each). With 5 bases removed from V and 7 bases from J, the gap between germline ends came to 12 bases. This CDR3 has 13 residues. The germline gives CDR1 SSHAT, CDR2 FNYEAQ (reference sequence).

DNA of the CDR3: TGTGCCAGCAGCCGTTACAGGGCGGTTTACGAGCAGTACGTC. Amino acids: CASSRYRAVYEQYV. The chain carries TRBV5-6 and TRBJ2-7; TRBD1 is a possible D gene (6 bases). V gave up 4 bases and J gave up 4 bases, with 15 bases separating them. CDR1 and CDR2 from the germline V gene are SGHDT and YYEEEE. The CDR3 length is 14 residues.

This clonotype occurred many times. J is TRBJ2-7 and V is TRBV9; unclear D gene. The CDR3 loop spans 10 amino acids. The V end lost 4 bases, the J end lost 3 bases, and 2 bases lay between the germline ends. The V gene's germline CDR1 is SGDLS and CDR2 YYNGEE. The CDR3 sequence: CASSIYEQYV. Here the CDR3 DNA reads TGTGCCAGCAGCATCTACGAGCAGTACGTC.